Below, 9 T cell receptor beta chains from the same sample are listed, as sequenced in a study of regulatory T cells in long-lasting Graves disease. The time point is: newly diagnosed GD, antithyroid drugs for less than 3 months. PBMCs provided the RNA from which the TCR library was made. Construction of TCR beta libraries relied on iRepertoire HTBI primers and on Arm-PCR targeting CDR3 regions. TCRdb redid the calling of the multiplex PCR reads with MiXCR, one entry per CDR3 protein. The sample records 200,000 to 250,000 distinct CDR3 sequences, around 20% being singletons. Sequenced material: peripheral blood mononuclear cells (PBMCs), taken at new diagnosis, from a patient treated with antithyroid drugs. These receptors originate from a female donor with Graves disease.

This clonotype was seen only a few times. The V and J genes are TRBV11-2 and TRBJ1-4; 9 bases are shared with TRBD1. The germline gives CDR1 SGHAT, CDR2 FQNNGV. The V and J ends lost 5 bases and 7 bases, in that order; junction bases with no gene match: 8. The CDR3 spans 15 residues. In DNA form, the CDR3 reads TGTGCCAGCAGCGGGGGGGGACAGGGTGTTGAAAAACTGTTTTTT. Translation gives CASSGGGQGVEKLFF.

This clonotype was observed many times. V usage is TRBV5-1 and J usage is TRBJ1-1; D is perhaps TRBD1 (5 bases). V lost 0 bases and J 3 bases, leaving 18 bases between the germline ends. CDR3 length: 17 amino acids. Per germline, CDR1 SGHRS and CDR2 YFSETQ. The CDR3 sequence is CASSLGRGFIGDTEAFF. The CDR3 DNA follows: TGCGCCAGCAGCTTGGGTAGAGGATTCATAGGGGACACTGAAGCTTTCTTT.

This chain connects TRBV5-1 to TRBJ1-2; no clear D gene. Trimming shortened V by 0 bases and J by 4 bases, and 10 bases separated the two germline ends. Germline V gene data show CDR1 as SGHRS and CDR2 as YFSETQ. The CDR3 loop spans 14 amino acids. The CDR3 protein is CASSLGSGVYGYTF. In nucleotides, the CDR3 is TGCGCCAGCAGCTTGGGTAGCGGGGTCTATGGCTACACCTTC.

The rearrangement uses TRBV14 and TRBJ2-5, with 8 bases that match TRBD2. This CDR3 has 15 residues. The V gene end was trimmed by 6 bases and the J gene end by 2 bases; junction bases not matched to a gene: 8. Germline V gene lookup returns CDR1 SGHDN and CDR2 FVKESK. Here the CDR3 reads CASRDSGAFQETQYF. CDR3 DNA: TGTGCCAGCAGGGATAGCGGGGCATTTCAAGAGACCCAGTACTTC.

This clonotype was seen many times. The chain recombines TRBV2 with TRBJ1-5; 9 bases are shared with TRBD1. Trimming at V came to 6 bases and at J to 2 bases, leaving 5 bases not matched to a gene. Germline V CDR1 and CDR2: SNHLY, FYNNEI. The CDR3 has 15 residues. DNA for the CDR3: TGTGCCAGCAGAGCCGGGACAGGGCGCAATCAGCCCCAGCATTTT. This translates into CASRAGTGRNQPQHF.

In regard to this clonotype: This may come from a read error, since a much larger clone is one base off. The rearrangement joins TRBV18 to TRBJ2-7; TRBD2 might be the D (7 bases). The CDR3 length is 13 residues. V was trimmed by 3 bases and J by 6 bases, leaving 12 bases between them. Germline V gene sequence: CDR1 KGHSH, CDR2 LQKENI. DNA of the CDR3: TGTGCCAGCTCACCGGACGGGGGGCGCGAGCAGTACTTC. It translates to CASSPDGGREQYF.

This clonotype was observed at least ten times. V usage is TRBV19 and J usage is TRBJ1-1, with a tentative D call TRBD1 (5 bases). CDR1 and CDR2 from the germline V gene are LNHDA and SQIVND (reference sequence). The ends were cut back, 1 base at V and 1 base at J, with 13 bases in the middle. The CDR3 is made up of 16 amino acids. The CDR3 DNA is TGTGCCAGTAGTATAGGCGCGGGACCCACGAACACTGAAGCTTTCTTT. It codes for CASSIGAGPTNTEAFF. Full variable domain (missing parts from reference TRBV19 and TRBJ1-1): DGGITQSPKYLFRKEGQNVTLSCEQNLNHDAMYWYRQDPGQGLRLIYYSQIVNDFQKGDIAEGYSVSREKKESFPLTVTSAQKNPTAFYLCASSIGAGPTNTEAFFGQGTRLTVV.

This clonotype has at least ten counts. The chain recombines TRBV9 with TRBJ2-3; 11 bases are shared with TRBD2. V lost 4 bases to trimming and J lost 5 bases; unmatched junction nucleotides: 3. The CDR3 is made up of 14 amino acids. Germline lookup yields CDR1 SGDLS and CDR2 YYNGEE. The CDR3 sequence: CASSLGTSGDTQYF. CDR3 nucleotide sequence: TGTGCCAGCAGCTTAGGGACTAGCGGAGATACGCAGTATTTT.

This clonotype has a handful of counts. This may be a read error: a much more frequent sequence differs by one nucleotide. The rearrangement uses TRBV11-2 and TRBJ1-2, with 11 bases fitting TRBD1. The germline V gene encodes CDR1 SGHAT and CDR2 FQNNGV. The CDR3 has 13 residues. The CDR3 DNA is TGTGCCGGCAGCTGGACAGGGGGCAATGGCTACACCTTC. Protein product: CAGSWTGGNGYTF. Full variable domain (rest looked up from reference TRBV11-2 and TRBJ1-2): EAGVAQSPRYKIIEKRQSVAFWCNPISGHATLYWYQQILGQGPKLLIQFQNNGVVDDSQLPKDRFSAERLKGVDSTLKIQPAKLEDSAVYLCAGSWTGGNGYTFGSGTRLTVV.